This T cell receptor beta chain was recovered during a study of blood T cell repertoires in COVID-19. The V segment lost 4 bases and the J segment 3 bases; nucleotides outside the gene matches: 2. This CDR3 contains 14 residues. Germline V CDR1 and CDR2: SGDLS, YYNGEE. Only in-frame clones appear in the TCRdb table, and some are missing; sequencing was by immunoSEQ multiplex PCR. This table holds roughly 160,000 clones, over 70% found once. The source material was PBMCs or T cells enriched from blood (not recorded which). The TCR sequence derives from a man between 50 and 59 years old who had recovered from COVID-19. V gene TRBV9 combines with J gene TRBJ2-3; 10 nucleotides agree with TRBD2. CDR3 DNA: TGTGCCAGCAGCCCGGGACTAGCGACAGATACGCAGTATTTT. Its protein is CASSPGLATDTQYF.